This TCR beta chain was captured in a study of OX40 agonist ivuxolimab in advanced cancers. Study in general: Participants, around 80% male, averaged 60 years of age, ranging from roughly 20 to 80.

Generated by immunoSEQ multiplex PCR, the TCRdb table keeps only in-frame clones and is missing some. Among around 67,000 clones listed, roughly 87% were seen once. With 5 bases clipped from V and 4 bases from J, the junction kept 6 bases outside the gene matches. CDR1 is SGHNT, CDR2 YENEEA, per germline. The CDR3 has 14 residues. This clone has more than one count but fewer than ten. This sequence joins TRBV11-3 and TRBJ2-3; 7 bases map to TRBD1. The source material was CD4+ or CD8+ T cells sorted from blood, sampled in a trial of the OX40 agonist ivuxolimab. This TCR was recovered from an adult with an advanced solid tumor such as melanoma, head and neck, liver or kidney cancer. CDR3 in DNA: TGTGCCAGCAGCCCCTGGACAGGAGCAGATACGCAGTATTTT. Protein product: CASSPWTGADTQYF.